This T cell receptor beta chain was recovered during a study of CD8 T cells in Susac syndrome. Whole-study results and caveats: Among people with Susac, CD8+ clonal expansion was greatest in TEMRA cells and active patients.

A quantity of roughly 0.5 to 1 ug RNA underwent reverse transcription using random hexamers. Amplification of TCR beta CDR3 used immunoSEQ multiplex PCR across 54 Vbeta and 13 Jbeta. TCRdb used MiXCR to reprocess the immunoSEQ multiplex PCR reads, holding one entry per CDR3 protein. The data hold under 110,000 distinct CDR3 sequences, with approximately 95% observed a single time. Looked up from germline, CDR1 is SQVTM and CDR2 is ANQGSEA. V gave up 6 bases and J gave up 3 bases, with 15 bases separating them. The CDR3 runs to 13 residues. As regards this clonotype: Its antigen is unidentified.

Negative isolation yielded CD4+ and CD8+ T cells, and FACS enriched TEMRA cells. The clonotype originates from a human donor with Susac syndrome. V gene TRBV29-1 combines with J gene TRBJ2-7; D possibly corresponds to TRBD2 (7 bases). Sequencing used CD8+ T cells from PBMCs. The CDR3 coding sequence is TGCAGCGTCCACTGGGGGGGCGACTACGAGCAGTACTTC. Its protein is CSVHWGGDYEQYF.